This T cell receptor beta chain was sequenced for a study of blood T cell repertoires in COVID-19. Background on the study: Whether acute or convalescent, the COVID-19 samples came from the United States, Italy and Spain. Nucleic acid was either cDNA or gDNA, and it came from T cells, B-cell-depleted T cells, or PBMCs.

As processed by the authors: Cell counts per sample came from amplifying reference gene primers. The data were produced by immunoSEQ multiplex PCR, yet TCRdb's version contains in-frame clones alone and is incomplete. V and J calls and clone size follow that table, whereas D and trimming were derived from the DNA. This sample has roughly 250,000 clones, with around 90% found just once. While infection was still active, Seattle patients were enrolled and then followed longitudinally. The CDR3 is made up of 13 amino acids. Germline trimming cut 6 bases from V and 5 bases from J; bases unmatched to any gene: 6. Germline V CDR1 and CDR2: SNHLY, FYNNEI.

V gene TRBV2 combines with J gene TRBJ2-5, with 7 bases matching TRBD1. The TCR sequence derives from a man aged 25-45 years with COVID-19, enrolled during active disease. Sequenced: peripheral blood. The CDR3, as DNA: TGTGCCAGCAGCCCGACAGGGCAGGAGACCCAGTACTTC. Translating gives CASSPTGQETQYF.